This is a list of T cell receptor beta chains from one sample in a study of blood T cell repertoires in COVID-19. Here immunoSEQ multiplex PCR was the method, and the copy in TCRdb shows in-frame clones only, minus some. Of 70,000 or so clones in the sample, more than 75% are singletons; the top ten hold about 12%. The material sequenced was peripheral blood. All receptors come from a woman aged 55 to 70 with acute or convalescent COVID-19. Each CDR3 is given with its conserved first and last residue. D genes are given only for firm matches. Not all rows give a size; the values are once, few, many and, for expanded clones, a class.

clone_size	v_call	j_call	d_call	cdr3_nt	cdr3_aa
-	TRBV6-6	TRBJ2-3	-	TGTGCCAGCAGGTCCCAGGGGACCACTAGCACAGATACGCAGTATTTT	CASRSQGTTSTDTQYF
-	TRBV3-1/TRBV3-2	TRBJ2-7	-	TGTGCCAGCAGCCAAGAAGGATACCGACTACCGGGCGAGCAGTACTTC	CASSQEGYRLPGEQYF
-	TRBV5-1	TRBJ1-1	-	TGCGCCAGCAGCTTGGAGGTGGGGGGGACTGAAGCTTTCTTT	CASSLEVGGTEAFF
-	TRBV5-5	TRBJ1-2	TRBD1	TGTGCCAGCAGCGCGGGACAGGACTATGGCTACACCTTC	CASSAGQDYGYTF
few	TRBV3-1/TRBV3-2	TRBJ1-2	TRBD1	TGTGCCAGCAGCCCCTCCGGGACAGGGAATGGCTACACCTTC	CASSPSGTGNGYTF
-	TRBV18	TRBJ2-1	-	TGTGCCAGCTCATTGGGCCCAGAAAACAATGAGCAGTTCTTC	CASSLGPENNEQFF
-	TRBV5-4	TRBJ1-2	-	TGTGCCAGCAGCGGGGGGGTCAGGTACTATGGCTACACCTTC	CASSGGVRYYGYTF
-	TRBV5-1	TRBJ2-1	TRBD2	TGCGCCAGCAGCTCTAGCGGGGGTTCCTACAATGAGCAGTTCTTC	CASSSSGGSYNEQFF
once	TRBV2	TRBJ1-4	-	TGTGCCAGCCGGAGGGACCAAGTCGAAAAACTGTTTTTT	CASRRDQVEKLFF
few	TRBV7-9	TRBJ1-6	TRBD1	TGTGCCAGCAGCTCAATGACAGGGATCTATAATTCACCCCTCCACTTT	CASSSMTGIYNSPLHF
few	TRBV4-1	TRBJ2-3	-	TGCGCCAGCAGCTCCCCGAAAGGTTGGCAGGCTCAAGATACGCAGTATTTT	CASSSPKGWQAQDTQYF
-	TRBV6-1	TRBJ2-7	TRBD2	TGTGCCAGCAGTGCGACTAGCGGGGGGGCCATCCCCCACGAGCAGTACTTC	CASSATSGGAIPHEQYF
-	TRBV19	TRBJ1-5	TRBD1	TGTGCCAGTAGTCTTACAGGGGGCAATCAGCCCCAGCATTTT	CASSLTGGNQPQHF
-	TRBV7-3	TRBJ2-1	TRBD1	TGTGCCAGCAGCCGTAAGACAGGGTACATCGAGGAGCAGTTCTTC	CASSRKTGYIEEQFF
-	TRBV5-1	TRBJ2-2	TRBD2	TGCGCCAGCGCCGGGGGGGCAGGGATGACTCCCGGGGAGCTGTTTTTT	CASAGGAGMTPGELFF
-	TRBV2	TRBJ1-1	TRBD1	TGTGCCAGCAGGGAAAGGACAGGGGATGGAGAAGCTTTCTTT	CASRERTGDGEAFF
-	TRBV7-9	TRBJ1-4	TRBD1	TGTGCCAGCAGCTACGGGACAGCTAATGAAAAACTGTTTTTT	CASSYGTANEKLFF
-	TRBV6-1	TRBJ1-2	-	TGTGCCAGCAGTGAAGGGACTTTTCTTAACTATGGCTACACCTTC	CASSEGTFLNYGYTF
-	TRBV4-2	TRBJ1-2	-	TGTGCCAGCAGCCAAGCATCTCAGGGCGACTATGGCTACACCTTC	CASSQASQGDYGYTF
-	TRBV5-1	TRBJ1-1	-	TGCGCCAGCAGCTTAACGGGGTCGAACACTGAAGCTTTCTTT	CASSLTGSNTEAFF
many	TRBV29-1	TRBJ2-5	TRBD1	TGCAGCGTCGGGGGACAGGCCCAAGAGACCCAGTACTTC	CSVGGQAQETQYF
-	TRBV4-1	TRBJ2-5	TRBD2	TGCGCCAGCAGCCAAGAAGCGGGGGGGCCGGGTGAGACCCAGTACTTC	CASSQEAGGPGETQYF
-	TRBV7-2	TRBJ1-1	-	TGTGCCAGCAGCTTAGGCCGGGTGCCTTTCTTT	CASSLGRVPFF
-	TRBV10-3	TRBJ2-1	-	TGTGCCGTGGGAGGAGGAGGACATGAGCAGTTCTTC	CAVGGGGHEQFF
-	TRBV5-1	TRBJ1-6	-	TGCGCCAGCAGCTTGGAGGCAGGGGATAATTCACCCCTCCACTTT	CASSLEAGDNSPLHF
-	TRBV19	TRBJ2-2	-	TGTGCCAGTAGTATGGCCCGGGTTACCACCGGGGAGCTGTTTTTT	CASSMARVTTGELFF
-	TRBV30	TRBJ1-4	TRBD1	TGTGCCTGGACCTCTGACAGGGAAGGCGAAAAACTGTTTTTT	CAWTSDREGEKLFF
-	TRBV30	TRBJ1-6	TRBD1	TGTGCCTGGGGGGACAGGGGGTACGATTCACCCCTCCACTTT	CAWGDRGYDSPLHF
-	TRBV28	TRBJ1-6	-	TGTGCCAGCAGTCCGGTTAATTCACCCCTCCACTTT	CASSPVNSPLHF
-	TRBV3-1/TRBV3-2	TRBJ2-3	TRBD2	TGTGCCAGCAGCCAAGATTTGGCGGGGGGACCAGATACGCAGTATTTT	CASSQDLAGGPDTQYF
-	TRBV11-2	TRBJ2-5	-	TGTGCCAGCAGCTTAGGTCCAGACCAAGAGACCCAGTACTTC	CASSLGPDQETQYF
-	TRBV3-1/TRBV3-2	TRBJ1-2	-	TGTGCCAGCAGCCAATCAGGGTATGGCTACACCTTC	CASSQSGYGYTF
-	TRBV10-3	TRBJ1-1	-	TGTGCCATCAGTGAAGCGGGGAACACTGAAGCTTTCTTT	CAISEAGNTEAFF
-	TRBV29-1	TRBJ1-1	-	TGCAGCGTGAAGCAGGGGACTGAAGCTTTCTTT	CSVKQGTEAFF
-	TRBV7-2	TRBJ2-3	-	TGTGCCAGCAGAATCGGACTAAACCCAGATACGCAGTATTTT	CASRIGLNPDTQYF
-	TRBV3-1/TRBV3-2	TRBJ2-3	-	TGTGCCAGCAGCCCCGGAGGGGCAACAAGCACAGATACGCAGTATTTT	CASSPGGATSTDTQYF
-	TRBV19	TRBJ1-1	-	TGTGCCAGTAGTTACCTGAATGGAGTTGAAGCTTTCTTT	CASSYLNGVEAFF
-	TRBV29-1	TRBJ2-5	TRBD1	TGCAGCGTTGCCGAGACAGGGGGCAGCGAGACCCAGTACTTC	CSVAETGGSETQYF
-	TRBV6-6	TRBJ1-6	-	TGTGCCAGCAGTGATACGGGGTTGTCCCTCCACTTT	CASSDTGLSLHF
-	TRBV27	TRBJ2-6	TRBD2	TGTGCCAGCAGAAGAAACCTCGGGGGGGTGAGCTCTGGGGCCAACGTCCTGACTTTC	CASRRNLGGVSSGANVLTF
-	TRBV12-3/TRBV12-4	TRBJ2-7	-	TGTGCCCTTTGCGCCAGGCACTCCTACGAGCAGTACTTC	CALCARHSYEQYF
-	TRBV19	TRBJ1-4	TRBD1	TGTGCCAGTAGCGCGGGGACAGCGCCCAATGAAAAACTGTTTTTT	CASSAGTAPNEKLFF
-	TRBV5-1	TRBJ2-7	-	TGCGCCAGCACCCCAGAGGGCCAGGCGAGCTACGAGCAGTACTTC	CASTPEGQASYEQYF
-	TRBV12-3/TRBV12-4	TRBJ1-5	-	TGTGCCAGCAGTTTGAGTTGGAATCAGCCCCAGCATTTT	CASSLSWNQPQHF
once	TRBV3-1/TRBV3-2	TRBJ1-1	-	TGTGCCAGCAGCCAAGTGGGGGGGAGGGCCCTCGGAGGGGACACTGAAGCTTTCTTT	CASSQVGGRALGGDTEAFF
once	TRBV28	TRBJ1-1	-	TGTGCCAGCAGTTTAGCACAGGACACTGAAGCTTTCTTT	CASSLAQDTEAFF
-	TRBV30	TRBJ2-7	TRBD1	TGTGCCTGGAGTACCGGGACAGGATCGTCCTACGAGCAGTACTTC	CAWSTGTGSSYEQYF
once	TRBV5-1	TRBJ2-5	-	TGCGCCAGCAGCTTGGCCGGGGTAGACCACCACTTC	CASSLAGVDHHF
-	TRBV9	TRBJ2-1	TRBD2	TGTGCCAGCAGCCCGAGGGGAGGGCCTGAGCAGTTCTTC	CASSPRGGPEQFF
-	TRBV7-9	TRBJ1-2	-	TGTGCCAGCAGCTTAGTTAGTTCTTGGGCCTACACCTTC	CASSLVSSWAYTF
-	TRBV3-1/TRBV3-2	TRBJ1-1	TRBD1	TGTGCCAGCAGCCCCCGGACAGGCCATACGGGAGCTTTCTTT	CASSPRTGHTGAFF
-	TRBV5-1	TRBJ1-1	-	TGCGCCAGCAGCTCAGGATCGGTCACTGAAGCTTTCTTT	CASSSGSVTEAFF